This record concerns one TCR beta chain sequence. These data belong to a study of blood T cell repertoires in COVID-19. Study-wide background: The origin of the acute and convalescent COVID-19 samples was the United States, Italy and Spain.

The germline V gene encodes CDR1 MGHDK and CDR2 SYGVNS. V lost 7 bases, J lost 5 bases, and 17 bases lay in between. CDR3 length: 15 residues. Per the original methods: Scientists estimated how many nucleated cells there were by amplifying reference gene primers. Profiling relied on immunoSEQ multiplex PCR, and the TCRdb table lists in-frame clones only, not all of them. D and trimming come from the DNA, and the V and J calls and clone size come from that table. In the table there are approximately 24,000 clones, around 93% of which are singletons. V gene TRBV25-1 combines with J gene TRBJ2-2; D may be TRBD1 (7 bases). The sequenced sample was peripheral blood. The clonotype comes from a human donor in a cohort sampled during active COVID-19. The CDR3 DNA reads TGTGCCAGCAAGGGGGCAGGGACTTCGACCGGGGAGCTGTTTTTT. Translating it yields CASKGAGTSTGELFF.